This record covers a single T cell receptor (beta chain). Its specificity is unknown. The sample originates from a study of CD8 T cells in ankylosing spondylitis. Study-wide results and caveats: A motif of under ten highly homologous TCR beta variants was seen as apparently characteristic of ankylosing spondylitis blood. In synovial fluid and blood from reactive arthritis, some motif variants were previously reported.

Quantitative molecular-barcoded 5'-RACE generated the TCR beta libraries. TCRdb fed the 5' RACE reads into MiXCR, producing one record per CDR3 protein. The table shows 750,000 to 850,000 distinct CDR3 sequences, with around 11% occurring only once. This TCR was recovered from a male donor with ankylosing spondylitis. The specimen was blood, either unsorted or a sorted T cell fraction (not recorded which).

The CDR3 nucleotides are TGTGCCAGCAGCCGTCGGGACAGCAACTCTGGGGCCAACGTCCTGACTTTC. The encoded protein is CASSRRDSNSGANVLTF. This chain connects TRBV5-5 to TRBJ2-6, with 7 bases fitting TRBD1. This CDR3 region has 17 residues. The germline V gene encodes CDR1 SGHKS and CDR2 YYEKEE (reference sequence). V gave up 4 bases and J gave up 0 bases; unmatched junction bases: 7.